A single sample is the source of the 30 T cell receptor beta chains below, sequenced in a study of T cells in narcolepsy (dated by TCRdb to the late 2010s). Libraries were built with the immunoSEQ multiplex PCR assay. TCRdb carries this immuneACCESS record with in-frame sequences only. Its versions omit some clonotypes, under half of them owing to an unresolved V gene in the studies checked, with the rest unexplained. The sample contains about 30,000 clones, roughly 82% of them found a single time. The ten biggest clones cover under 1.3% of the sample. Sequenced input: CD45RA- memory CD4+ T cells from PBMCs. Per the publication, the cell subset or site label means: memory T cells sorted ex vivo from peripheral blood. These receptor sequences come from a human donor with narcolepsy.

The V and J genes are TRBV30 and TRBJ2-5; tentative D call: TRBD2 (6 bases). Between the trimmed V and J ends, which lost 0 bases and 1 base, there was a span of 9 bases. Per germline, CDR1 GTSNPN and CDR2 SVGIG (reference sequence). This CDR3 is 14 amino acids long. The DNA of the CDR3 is TGTGCCTGGAGTGTTGGAGGGGTCCAAGAGACCCAGTACTTC. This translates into CAWSVGGVQETQYF.

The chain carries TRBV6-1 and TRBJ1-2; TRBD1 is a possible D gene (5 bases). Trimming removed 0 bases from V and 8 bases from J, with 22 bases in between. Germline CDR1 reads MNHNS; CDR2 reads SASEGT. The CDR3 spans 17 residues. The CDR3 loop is CASSEALGARAAGGYTF. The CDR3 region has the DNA TGTGCCAGCAGTGAAGCGCTTGGGGCCAGGGCCGCAGGGGGCTACACCTTC.

CDR3 region: CASSPLRSDHSGNTIYF. The CDR3 DNA reads TGTGCCAGCAGCCCCCTCAGGTCGGACCACTCTGGAAACACCATATATTTT. The chain joins TRBV7-9 to TRBJ1-3, with unresolved D. The CDR3 length is 17 residues. Germline V gene sequence: CDR1 SEHNR, CDR2 FQNEAQ (reference sequence). V lost 5 bases, J lost 0 bases, and 17 bases lay in between.

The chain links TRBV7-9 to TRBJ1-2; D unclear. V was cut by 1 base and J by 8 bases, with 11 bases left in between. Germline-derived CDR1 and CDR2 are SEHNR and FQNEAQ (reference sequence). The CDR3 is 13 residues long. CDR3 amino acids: CASSLGAEDGYTF. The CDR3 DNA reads TGTGCCAGCAGCTTAGGGGCGGAGGACGGCTACACCTTC.

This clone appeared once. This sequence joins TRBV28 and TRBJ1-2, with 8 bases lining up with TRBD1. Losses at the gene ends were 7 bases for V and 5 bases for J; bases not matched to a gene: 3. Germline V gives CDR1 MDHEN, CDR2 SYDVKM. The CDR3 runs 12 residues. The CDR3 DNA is TGTGCCAGCACGGGACAGGTGTATGGCTACACCTTC. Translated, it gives CASTGQVYGYTF.

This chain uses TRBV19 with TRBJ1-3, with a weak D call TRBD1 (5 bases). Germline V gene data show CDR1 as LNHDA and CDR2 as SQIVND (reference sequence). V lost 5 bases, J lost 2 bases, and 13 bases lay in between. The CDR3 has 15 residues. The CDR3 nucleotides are TGTGCCAGTAGTGGAGGGGATCTTGCTGGAAACACCATATATTTT. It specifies CASSGGDLAGNTIYF.

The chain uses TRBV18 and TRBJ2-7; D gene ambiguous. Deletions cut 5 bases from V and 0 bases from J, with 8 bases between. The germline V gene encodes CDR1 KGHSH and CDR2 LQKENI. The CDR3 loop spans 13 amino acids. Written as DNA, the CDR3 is TGTGCCAGCTCATCGGGTCCCTCCTACGAGCAGTACTTC. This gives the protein CASSSGPSYEQYF.

The CDR3 region has the DNA TGCGCCAGCAGCTTGGATGGACAGGGGGCGTATTCACCCCTCCACTTT. Translation gives CASSLDGQGAYSPLHF. The rearrangement joins TRBV5-1 to TRBJ1-6; 11 bases are shared with TRBD1. This CDR3 comprises 16 residues. The germline V gene has CDR1 SGHRS and CDR2 YFSETQ. Trimming cost V 0 bases and J 8 bases; bases outside gene matches: 4.

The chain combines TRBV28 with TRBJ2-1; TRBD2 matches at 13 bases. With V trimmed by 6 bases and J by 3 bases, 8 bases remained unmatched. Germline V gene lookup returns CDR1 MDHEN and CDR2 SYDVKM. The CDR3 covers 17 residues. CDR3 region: CASSPRTSGSFYNEQFF. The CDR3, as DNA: TGTGCCAGCAGCCCAAGGACTAGCGGGAGTTTCTACAATGAGCAGTTCTTC.

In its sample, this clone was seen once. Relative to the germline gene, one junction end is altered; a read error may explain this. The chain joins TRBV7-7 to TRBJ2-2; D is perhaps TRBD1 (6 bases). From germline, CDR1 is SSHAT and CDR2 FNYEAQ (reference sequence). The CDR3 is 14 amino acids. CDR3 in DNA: TGTGCTAGCAGCTTGGACAGGAACACCGGGGAGCTGTTTTTT. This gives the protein CASSLDRNTGELFF.

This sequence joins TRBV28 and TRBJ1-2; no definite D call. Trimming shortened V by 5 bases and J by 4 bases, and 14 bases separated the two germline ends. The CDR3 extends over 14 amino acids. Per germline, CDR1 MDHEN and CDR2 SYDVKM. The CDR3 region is CASSPPNSLYGYTF. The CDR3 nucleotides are TGTGCCAGCAGTCCCCCCAACAGTCTCTATGGCTACACCTTC.

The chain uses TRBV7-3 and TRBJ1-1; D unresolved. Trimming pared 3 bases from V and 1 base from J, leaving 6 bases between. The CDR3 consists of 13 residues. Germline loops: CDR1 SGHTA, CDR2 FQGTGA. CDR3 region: CASSLVQNTEAFF. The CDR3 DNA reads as TGTGCCAGCAGCTTGGTACAGAACACTGAAGCTTTCTTT.

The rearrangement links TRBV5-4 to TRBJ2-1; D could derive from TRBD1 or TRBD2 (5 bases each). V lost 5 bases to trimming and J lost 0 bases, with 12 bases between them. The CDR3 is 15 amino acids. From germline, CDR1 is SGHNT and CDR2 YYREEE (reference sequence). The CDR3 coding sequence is TGTGCCAGCAGTGGGGACGTAAACTCCTACAATGAGCAGTTCTTC. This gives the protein CASSGDVNSYNEQFF.

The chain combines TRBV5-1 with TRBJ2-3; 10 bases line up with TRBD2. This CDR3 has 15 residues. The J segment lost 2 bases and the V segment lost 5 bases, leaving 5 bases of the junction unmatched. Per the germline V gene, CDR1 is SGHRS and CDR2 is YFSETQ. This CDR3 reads CASRAGLAATDTQYF. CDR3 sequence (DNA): TGCGCCAGCAGGGCAGGACTAGCGGCCACAGATACGCAGTATTTT.

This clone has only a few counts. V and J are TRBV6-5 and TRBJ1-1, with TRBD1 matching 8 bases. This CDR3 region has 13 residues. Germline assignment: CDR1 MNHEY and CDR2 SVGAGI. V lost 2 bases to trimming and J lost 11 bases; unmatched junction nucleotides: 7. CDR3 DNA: TGTGCCAGCAGTTACCCCGGGACAGGAGTGGCTTTCTTT. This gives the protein CASSYPGTGVAFF.

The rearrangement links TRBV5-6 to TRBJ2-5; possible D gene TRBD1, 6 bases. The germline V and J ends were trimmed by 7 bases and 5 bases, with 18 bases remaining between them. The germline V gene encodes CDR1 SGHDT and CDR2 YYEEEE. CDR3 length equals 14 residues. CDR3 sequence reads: CASALALQGETQYF. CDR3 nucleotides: TGTGCCAGCGCACTGGCACTCCAGGGGGAGACCCAGTACTTC.

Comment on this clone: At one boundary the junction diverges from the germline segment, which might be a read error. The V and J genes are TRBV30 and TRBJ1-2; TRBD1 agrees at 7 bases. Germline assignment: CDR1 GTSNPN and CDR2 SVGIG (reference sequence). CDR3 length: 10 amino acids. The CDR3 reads CAGTVGGYTF. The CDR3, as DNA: TGCGCCGGGACAGTAGGTGGCTACACCTTC.

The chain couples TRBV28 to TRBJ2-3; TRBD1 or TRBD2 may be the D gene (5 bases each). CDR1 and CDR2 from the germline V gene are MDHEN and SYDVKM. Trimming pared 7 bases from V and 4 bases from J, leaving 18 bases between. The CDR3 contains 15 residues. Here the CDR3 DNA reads TGTGCCAGCATTACCGGGACGCTCGAGGCAGATACGCAGTATTTT. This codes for CASITGTLEADTQYF.

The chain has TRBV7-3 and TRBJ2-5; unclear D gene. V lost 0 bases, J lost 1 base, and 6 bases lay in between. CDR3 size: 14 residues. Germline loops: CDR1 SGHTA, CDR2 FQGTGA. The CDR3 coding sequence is TGTGCCAGCAGCTTAACTCCCTTCCAAGAGACCCAGTACTTC. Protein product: CASSLTPFQETQYF.

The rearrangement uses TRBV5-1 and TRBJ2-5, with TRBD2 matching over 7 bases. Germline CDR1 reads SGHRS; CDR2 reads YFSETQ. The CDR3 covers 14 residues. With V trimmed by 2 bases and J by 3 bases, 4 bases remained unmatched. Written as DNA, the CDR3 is TGCGCCAGCAGCTTAAGCGGGGATAAAGAGACCCAGTACTTC. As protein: CASSLSGDKETQYF.

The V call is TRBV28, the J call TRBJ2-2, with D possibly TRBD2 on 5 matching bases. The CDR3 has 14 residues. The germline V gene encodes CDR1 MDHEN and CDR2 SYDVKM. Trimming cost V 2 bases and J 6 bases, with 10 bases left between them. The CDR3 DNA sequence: TGTGCCAGCAGTTTAACGGGGAGATCCGGGGAGCTGTTTTTT. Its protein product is CASSLTGRSGELFF. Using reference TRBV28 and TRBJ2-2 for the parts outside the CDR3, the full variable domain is DVKVTQSSRYLVKRTGEKVFLECVQDMDHENMFWYRQDPGLGLRLIYFSYDVKMKEKGDIPEGYSVSREKKERFSLILESASTNQTSMYLCASSLTGRSGELFFGEGSRLTVL.

CDR3 nucleotides: TGTGCCAGCAGCGTAGGACTAGCGGGGGGGCTGTGGACCCAGTACTTC. It is translated as CASSVGLAGGLWTQYF. The chain employs TRBV11-2 and TRBJ2-5; TRBD2 matches 15 bases. This CDR3 has 16 residues. Trimming at V came to 5 bases and at J to 7 bases, leaving 8 bases not matched to a gene. Germline assignment: CDR1 SGHAT and CDR2 FQNNGV.

CDR3 DNA: TGTGCCAGCAGCTTGGGAGGGACTGCAACTAATGAAAAACTGTTTTTT. It encodes CASSLGGTATNEKLFF. V is TRBV5-6 and J is TRBJ1-4; the D gene is possibly TRBD1 (5 bases). The CDR3 contains 16 residues. CDR1 and CDR2 (germline): SGHDT, YYEEEE. Trimming stripped 0 bases from V and 0 bases from J, with 9 bases between.

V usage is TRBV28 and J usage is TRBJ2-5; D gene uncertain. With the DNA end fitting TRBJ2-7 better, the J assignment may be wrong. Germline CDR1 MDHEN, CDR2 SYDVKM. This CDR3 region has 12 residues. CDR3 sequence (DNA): TGTGCCAGCGTTTCCTCCCGCTACGAGCAGTACTTC. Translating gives CASVSSRYEQYF.

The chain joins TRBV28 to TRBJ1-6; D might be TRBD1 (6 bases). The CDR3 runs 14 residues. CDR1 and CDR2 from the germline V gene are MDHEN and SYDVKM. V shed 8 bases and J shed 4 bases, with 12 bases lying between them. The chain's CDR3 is CASQGQTYNSPLHF. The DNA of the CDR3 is TGTGCCAGCCAGGGGCAGACTTATAATTCACCCCTCCACTTT.

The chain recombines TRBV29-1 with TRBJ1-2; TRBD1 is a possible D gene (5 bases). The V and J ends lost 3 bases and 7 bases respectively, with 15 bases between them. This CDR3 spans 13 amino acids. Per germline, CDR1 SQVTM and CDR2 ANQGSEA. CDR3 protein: CSVDEAGNFGYTF. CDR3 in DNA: TGCAGCGTTGATGAGGCAGGGAATTTTGGCTACACCTTC.

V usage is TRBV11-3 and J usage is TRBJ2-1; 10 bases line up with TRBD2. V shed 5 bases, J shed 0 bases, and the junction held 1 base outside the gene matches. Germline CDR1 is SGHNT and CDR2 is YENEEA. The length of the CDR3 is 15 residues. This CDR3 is CASSIAGGSYNEQFF. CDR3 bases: TGTGCCAGCAGCATAGCGGGAGGCTCCTACAATGAGCAGTTCTTC. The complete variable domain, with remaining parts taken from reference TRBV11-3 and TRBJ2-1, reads EAGVVQSPRYKIIEKKQPVAFWCNPISGHNTLYWYLQNLGQGPELLIRYENEEAVDDSQLPKDRFSAERLKGVDSTLKIQPAELGDSAVYLCASSIAGGSYNEQFFGPGTRLTVL.

In DNA form, the CDR3 reads TGTGCCAGCAGTTACTCGCAAACTTGGAACGAGCAGTACTTC. This gives the protein CASSYSQTWNEQYF. The chain is built from TRBV6-5 and TRBJ2-5; D not certain. Matching the DNA end better, TRBJ2-7 makes the J call doubtful. The CDR3 runs 14 residues. Germline loops: CDR1 MNHEY, CDR2 SVGAGI.

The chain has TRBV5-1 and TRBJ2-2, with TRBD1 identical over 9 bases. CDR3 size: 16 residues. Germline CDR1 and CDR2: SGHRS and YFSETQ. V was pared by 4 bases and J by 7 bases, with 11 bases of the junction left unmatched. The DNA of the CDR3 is TGCGCCAGCAGCCCTCTGACAGGGGGTTTTGTCGGGGAGCTGTTTTTT. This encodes CASSPLTGGFVGELFF.

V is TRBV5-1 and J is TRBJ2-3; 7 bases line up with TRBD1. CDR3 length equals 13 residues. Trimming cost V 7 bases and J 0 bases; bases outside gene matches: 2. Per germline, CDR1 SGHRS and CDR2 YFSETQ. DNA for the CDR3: TGCGCCAGCCAGACAGGGAGCACAGATACGCAGTATTTT. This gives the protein CASQTGSTDTQYF.